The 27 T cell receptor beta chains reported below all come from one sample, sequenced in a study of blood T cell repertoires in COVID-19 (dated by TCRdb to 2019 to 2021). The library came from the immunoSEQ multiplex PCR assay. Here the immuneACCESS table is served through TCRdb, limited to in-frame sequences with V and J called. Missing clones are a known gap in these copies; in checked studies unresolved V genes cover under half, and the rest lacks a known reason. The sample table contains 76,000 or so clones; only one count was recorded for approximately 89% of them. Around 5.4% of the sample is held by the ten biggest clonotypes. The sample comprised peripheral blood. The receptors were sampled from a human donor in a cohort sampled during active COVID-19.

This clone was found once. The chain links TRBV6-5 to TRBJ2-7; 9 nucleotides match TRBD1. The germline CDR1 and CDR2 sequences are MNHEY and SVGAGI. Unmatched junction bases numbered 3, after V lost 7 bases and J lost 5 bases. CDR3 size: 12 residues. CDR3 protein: CASTGQGNEQYF. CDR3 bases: TGTGCCAGCACCGGACAGGGGAACGAGCAGTACTTC.

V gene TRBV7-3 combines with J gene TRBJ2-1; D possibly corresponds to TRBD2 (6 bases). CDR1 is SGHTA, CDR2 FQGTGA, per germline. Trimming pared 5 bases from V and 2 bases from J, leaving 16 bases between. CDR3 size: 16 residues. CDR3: CASSRHGTGAYNEQFF. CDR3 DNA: TGTGCCAGCAGCCGACACGGCACGGGGGCCTACAATGAGCAGTTCTTC.

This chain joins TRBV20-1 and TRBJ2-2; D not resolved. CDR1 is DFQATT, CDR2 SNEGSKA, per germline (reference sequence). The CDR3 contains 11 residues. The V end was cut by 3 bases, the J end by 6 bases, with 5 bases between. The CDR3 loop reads CSASIAGELFF. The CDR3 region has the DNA TGCAGTGCTAGTATAGCCGGGGAGCTGTTTTTT.

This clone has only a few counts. The CDR3, as DNA: TGCGCCAGCAGCTTGTCGTTTGGGCAGGATCAGCCCCAGCATTTT. Translated, it gives CASSLSFGQDQPQHF. The chain uses TRBV5-1 and TRBJ1-5; D not certain. From germline, CDR1 is SGHRS and CDR2 YFSETQ. This CDR3 spans 15 amino acids. Trimming removed 1 base from V and 5 bases from J, with 13 bases in between. Full variable domain (rest looked up from reference TRBV5-1 and TRBJ1-5): KAGVTQTPRYLIKTRGQQVTLSCSPISGHRSVSWYQQTPGQGLQFLFEYFSETQRNKGNFPGRFSGRQFSNSRSEMNVSTLELGDSALYLCASSLSFGQDQPQHFGDGTRLSIL.

The chain's CDR3 is CAAGGPHLGFETQYF. CDR3 nucleotides: TGTGCCGCCGGGGGACCCCACCTTGGGTTTGAGACCCAGTACTTC. V and J are TRBV6-6 and TRBJ2-5, with a weak D call TRBD2 (6 bases). Germline V lookup: CDR1 MNHNY, CDR2 SVGAGI (reference sequence). Trimming took 11 bases from V and 5 from J, leaving 24 bases between them. CDR3 length: 15 residues.

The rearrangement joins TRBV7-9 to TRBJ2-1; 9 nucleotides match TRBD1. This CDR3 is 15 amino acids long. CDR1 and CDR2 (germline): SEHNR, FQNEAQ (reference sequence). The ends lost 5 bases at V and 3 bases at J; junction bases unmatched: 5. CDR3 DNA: TGTGCCAGCAGCCCCTGGACAGGGGTCTACAATGAGCAGTTCTTC. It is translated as CASSPWTGVYNEQFF.

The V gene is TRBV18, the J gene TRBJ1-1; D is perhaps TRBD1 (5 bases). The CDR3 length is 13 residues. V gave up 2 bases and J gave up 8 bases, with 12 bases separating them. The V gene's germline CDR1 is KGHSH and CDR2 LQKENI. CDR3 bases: TGTGCCAGCTCACCAAGCGGGGCGGACGAAGCTTTCTTT. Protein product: CASSPSGADEAFF.

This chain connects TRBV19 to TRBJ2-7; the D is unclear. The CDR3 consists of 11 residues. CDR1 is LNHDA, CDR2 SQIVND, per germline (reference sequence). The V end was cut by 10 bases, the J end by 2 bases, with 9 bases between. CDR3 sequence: CATRFTYEQYF. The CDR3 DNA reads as TGTGCCACACGGTTTACCTACGAGCAGTACTTC.

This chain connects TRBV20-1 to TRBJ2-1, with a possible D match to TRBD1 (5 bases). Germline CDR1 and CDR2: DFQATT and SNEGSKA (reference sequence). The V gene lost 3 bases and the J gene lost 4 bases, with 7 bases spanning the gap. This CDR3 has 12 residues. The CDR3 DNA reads TGCAGTGCTAGTGACAGTTACAATGAGCAGTTCTTC. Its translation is CSASDSYNEQFF.

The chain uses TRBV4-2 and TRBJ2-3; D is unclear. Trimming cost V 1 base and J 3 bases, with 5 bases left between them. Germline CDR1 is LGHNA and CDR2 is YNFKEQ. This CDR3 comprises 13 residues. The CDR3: CASSQGSTDTQYF. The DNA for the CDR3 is TGTGCCAGCAGCCAAGGGAGTACAGATACGCAGTATTTT.

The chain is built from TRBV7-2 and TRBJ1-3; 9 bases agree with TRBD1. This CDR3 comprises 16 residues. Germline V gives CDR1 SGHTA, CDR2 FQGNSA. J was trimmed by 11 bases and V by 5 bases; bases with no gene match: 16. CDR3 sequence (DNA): TGTGCCAGCAGCCCCGTCGTTGCTCTACAGGGGGCCCCCATATATTTT. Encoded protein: CASSPVVALQGAPIYF.

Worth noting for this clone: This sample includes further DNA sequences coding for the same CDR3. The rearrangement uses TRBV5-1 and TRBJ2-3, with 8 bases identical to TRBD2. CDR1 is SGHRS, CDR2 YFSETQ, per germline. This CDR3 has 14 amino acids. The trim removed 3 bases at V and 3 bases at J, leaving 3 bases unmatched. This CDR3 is CASSSGGATDTQYF. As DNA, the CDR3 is TGCGCCAGCAGCTCCGGGGGGGCAACAGATACGCAGTATTTT.

The CDR3 bases are TGTGCCAGCAGTGGGACAGGGGCGATCAATCAGCCCCAGCATTTT. Translating gives CASSGTGAINQPQHF. V gene TRBV2 combines with J gene TRBJ1-5, with 9 bases fitting TRBD1. With V trimmed by 4 bases and J by 3 bases, 4 bases remained unmatched. Germline values: CDR1 SNHLY, CDR2 FYNNEI. The CDR3 extends over 15 amino acids.

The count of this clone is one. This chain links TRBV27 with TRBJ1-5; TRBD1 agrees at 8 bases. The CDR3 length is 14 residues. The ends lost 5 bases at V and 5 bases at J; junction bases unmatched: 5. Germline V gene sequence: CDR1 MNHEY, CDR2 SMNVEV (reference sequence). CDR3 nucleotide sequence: TGTGCCAGCAGTCCCGGGACAGGAGATCAGCCCCAGCATTTT. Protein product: CASSPGTGDQPQHF.

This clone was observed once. In DNA form, the CDR3 reads TGTGCCAGCAGCAACGACAGGGGTCGGTTCGACCAGCCCCAGCATTTT. As protein: CASSNDRGRFDQPQHF. This sequence joins TRBV6-2 or TRBV6-3 and TRBJ1-5; TRBD1 matches at 8 bases. The V and J ends lost 6 bases and 7 bases, in that order; junction bases with no gene match: 14. The CDR3 loop spans 16 amino acids. Germline-derived CDR1 and CDR2 are MNHEY and SVGEGT.

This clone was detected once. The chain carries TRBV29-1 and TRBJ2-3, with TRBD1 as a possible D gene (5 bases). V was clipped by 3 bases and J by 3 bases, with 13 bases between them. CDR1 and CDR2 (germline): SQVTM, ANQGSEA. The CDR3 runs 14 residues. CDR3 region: CSVELAGLTDTQYF. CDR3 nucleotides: TGCAGCGTTGAGTTGGCAGGGCTAACAGATACGCAGTATTTT.

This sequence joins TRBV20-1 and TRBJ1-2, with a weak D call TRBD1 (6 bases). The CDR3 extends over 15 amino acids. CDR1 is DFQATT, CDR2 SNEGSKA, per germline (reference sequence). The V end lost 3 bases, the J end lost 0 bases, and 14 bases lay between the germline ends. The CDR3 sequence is CSASSPGGPNYGYTF. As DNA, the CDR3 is TGCAGTGCTAGTAGTCCGGGGGGCCCTAACTATGGCTACACCTTC.

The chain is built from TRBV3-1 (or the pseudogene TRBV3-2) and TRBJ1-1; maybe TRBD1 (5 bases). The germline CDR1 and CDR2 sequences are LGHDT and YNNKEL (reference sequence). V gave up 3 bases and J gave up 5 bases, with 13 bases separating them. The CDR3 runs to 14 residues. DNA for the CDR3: TGTGCCAGCAGCCAGACGGGGGGGAGGACTGAAGCTTTCTTT. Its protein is CASSQTGGRTEAFF.

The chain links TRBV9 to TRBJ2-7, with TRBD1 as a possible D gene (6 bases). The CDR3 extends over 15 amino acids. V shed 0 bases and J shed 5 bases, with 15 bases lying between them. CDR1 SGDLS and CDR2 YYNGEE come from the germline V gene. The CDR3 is CASSVGGQGSNEQYF. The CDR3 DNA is TGTGCCAGCAGCGTAGGCGGCCAGGGGTCGAACGAGCAGTACTTC.

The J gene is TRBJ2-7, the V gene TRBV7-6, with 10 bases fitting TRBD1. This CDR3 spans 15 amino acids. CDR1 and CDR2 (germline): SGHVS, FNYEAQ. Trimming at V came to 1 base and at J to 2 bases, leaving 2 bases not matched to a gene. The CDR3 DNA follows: TGTGCCAGCAGCTTAGAGACAGGGGGCCCCTACGAGCAGTACTTC. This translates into CASSLETGGPYEQYF.

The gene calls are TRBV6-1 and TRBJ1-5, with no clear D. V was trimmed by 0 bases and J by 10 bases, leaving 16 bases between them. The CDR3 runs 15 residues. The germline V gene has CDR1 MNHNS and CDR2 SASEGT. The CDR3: CASSEAPFEGRPQHF. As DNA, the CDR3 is TGTGCCAGCAGTGAAGCACCTTTTGAGGGTCGACCCCAGCATTTT.

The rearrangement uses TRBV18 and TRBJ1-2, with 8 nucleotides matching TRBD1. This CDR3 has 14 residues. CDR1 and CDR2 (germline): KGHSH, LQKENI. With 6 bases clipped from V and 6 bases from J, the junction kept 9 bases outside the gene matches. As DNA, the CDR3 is TGTGCCAGCTCCCATAGGACAGGGAAGGATGGCTACACCTTC. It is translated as CASSHRTGKDGYTF.

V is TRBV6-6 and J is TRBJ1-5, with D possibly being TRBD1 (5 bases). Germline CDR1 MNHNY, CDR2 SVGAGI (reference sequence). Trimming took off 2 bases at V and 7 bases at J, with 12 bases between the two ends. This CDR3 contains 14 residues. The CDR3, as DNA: TGTGCCAGCAGTTACCCCAGGGATGCCCAGCCCCAGCATTTT. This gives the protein CASSYPRDAQPQHF.

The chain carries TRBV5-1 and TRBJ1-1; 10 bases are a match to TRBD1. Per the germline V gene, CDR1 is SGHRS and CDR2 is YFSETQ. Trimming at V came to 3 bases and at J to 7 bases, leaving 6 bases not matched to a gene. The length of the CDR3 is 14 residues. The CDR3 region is CASSSGQGVIEAFF. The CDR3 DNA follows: TGCGCCAGCAGCTCCGGACAGGGGGTGATTGAAGCTTTCTTT. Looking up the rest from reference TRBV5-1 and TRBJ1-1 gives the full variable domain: KAGVTQTPRYLIKTRGQQVTLSCSPISGHRSVSWYQQTPGQGLQFLFEYFSETQRNKGNFPGRFSGRQFSNSRSEMNVSTLELGDSALYLCASSSGQGVIEAFFGQGTRLTVV.

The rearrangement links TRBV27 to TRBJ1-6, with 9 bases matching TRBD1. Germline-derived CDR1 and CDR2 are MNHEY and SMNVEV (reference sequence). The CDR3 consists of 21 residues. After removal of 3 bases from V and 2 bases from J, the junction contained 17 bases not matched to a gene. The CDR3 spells CASSFFDLGTGKMTYNSPLHF. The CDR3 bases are TGTGCCAGCAGTTTCTTTGATTTAGGGACAGGGAAAATGACCTATAATTCACCCCTCCACTTT.

The CDR3 is CASSQDHQGARTGELFF. In DNA, the CDR3 is TGTGCCAGCAGCCAAGATCATCAGGGGGCGAGAACCGGGGAGCTGTTTTTT. The J gene is TRBJ2-2, the V gene TRBV3-1 (or the pseudogene TRBV3-2), with TRBD1 matching over 8 bases. The V gene's germline CDR1 is LGHDT and CDR2 YNNKEL (reference sequence). V shed 0 bases and J 5 bases; nucleotides not matched to a gene: 8. There are 17 residues in the CDR3.

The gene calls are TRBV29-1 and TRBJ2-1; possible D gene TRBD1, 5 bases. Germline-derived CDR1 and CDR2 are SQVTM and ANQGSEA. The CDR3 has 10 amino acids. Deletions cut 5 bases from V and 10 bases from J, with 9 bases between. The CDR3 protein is CSVRQREQFF. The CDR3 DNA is TGCAGCGTTCGACAGAGGGAGCAGTTCTTC.